Included here is one T cell receptor beta chain sequence, with context. This specimen belongs to a study of blood T cell repertoires in COVID-19. Looking at the study overall: The cDNA or gDNA used as material had been derived from T cells, B-cell-depleted T cells, or PBMCs.

Method: immunoSEQ multiplex PCR; TCRdb's copy keeps in-frame clones and lacks some. The sample lists about half a million clones, 89% occurring once. J was trimmed by 5 bases and V by 2 bases; bases with no gene match: 8. The V gene's germline CDR1 is SGHRS and CDR2 YFSETQ. This CDR3 is built from 15 residues. The sample comprised peripheral blood. The V call is TRBV5-1, the J call TRBJ2-5; 8 bases match TRBD2. The receptor was derived from a man between 18 and 29 years old with COVID-19, enrolled during active disease. CDR3 nucleotides: TGCGCCAGCAGCTTTGCGACGGGACTAGAGGAGACCCAGTACTTC. This translates into CASSFATGLEETQYF. The full variable domain, rest sourced from reference TRBV5-1 and TRBJ2-5, is KAGVTQTPRYLIKTRGQQVTLSCSPISGHRSVSWYQQTPGQGLQFLFEYFSETQRNKGNFPGRFSGRQFSNSRSEMNVSTLELGDSALYLCASSFATGLEETQYFGPGTRLLVL.